These 3 T cell receptor beta chains originate from one sample sequenced in a study of OX40 agonist ivuxolimab in advanced cancers. The data were produced by immunoSEQ multiplex PCR, yet TCRdb's version contains in-frame clones alone and is incomplete. The profile covers roughly 53,000 clones, with 90% appearing a single time and approximately 5% taken by the ten largest. Source: CD4+ or CD8+ T cells sorted from blood, taken in a trial of the OX40 agonist ivuxolimab. These receptors were collected from an adult with an advanced solid tumor such as melanoma, head and neck, liver or kidney cancer.

The rearrangement links TRBV7-2 to TRBJ1-2, with TRBD1 matching over 8 bases. This CDR3 has 15 residues. The germline gives CDR1 SGHTA, CDR2 FQGNSA. V lost 5 bases to trimming and J lost 8 bases; unmatched junction nucleotides: 13. The CDR3, as DNA: TGTGCCAGCAGCACTTGGACAGGGAGAGATGGAGGCTACACCTTC. Residues: CASSTWTGRDGGYTF.

The chain carries TRBV6-5 and TRBJ1-2, with TRBD1 matching 9 bases. V gave up 2 bases and J gave up 2 bases; unmatched junction bases: 3. Germline V lookup: CDR1 MNHEY, CDR2 SVGAGI. The CDR3 runs to 15 residues. The CDR3 DNA follows: TGTGCCAGCAGTTACCGGGACAGGGCGAACTATGGCTACACCTTC. It yields the protein CASSYRDRANYGYTF.

The CDR3 bases are TGCAGCGTGGTCCGGGACACGGTGGGAAGGAACACTGAAGCTTTCTTT. Protein: CSVVRDTVGRNTEAFF. This chain connects TRBV29-1 to TRBJ1-1; D is perhaps TRBD1 (6 bases). Germline CDR1 is SQVTM and CDR2 is ANQGSEA. Trimming cost V 6 bases and J 1 base, with 21 bases left between them. There are 16 residues in the CDR3.